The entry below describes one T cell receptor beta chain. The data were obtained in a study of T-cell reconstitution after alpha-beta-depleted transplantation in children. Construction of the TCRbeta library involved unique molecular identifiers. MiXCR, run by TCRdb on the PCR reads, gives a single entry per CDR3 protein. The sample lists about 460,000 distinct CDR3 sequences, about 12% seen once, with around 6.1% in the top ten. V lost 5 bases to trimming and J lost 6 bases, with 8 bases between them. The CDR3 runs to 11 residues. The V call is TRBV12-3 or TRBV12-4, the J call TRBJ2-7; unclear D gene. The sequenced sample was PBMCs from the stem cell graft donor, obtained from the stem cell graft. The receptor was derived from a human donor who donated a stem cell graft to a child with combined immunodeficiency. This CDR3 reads CASSNRLEQYF. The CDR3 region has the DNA TGTGCCAGCAGTAATAGGCTCGAGCAGTACTTC.